The entry below describes one TCR beta chain. The length of the CDR3 is 15 residues. J lost 3 bases, V lost 7 bases, and 9 bases had no gene match. The germline V gene has CDR1 MNHEY and CDR2 SVGAGI. Libraries were prepared by immunoSEQ multiplex PCR; TCRdb keeps only in-frame clonotypes and omits some of them. Altogether some 300,000 clones are present, 85% being singletons, with the ten largest covering approximately 2.1%. Treatment reported: some 20 received Ad26.COV2.S at low or high dose, single or two shots; five or six received placebo; per-sample allocation not given. Following the first vaccine or placebo injection, samples were taken on day 63. The data were taken from a study of Ad26.COV2.S vaccination and SARS-CoV-2 variants.

The chain carries TRBV6-5 and TRBJ1-5, with TRBD1 matching 7 bases. The source material was peripheral blood, sampled in a trial of Ad26.COV2.S vaccine versus placebo. This sequence was found in a person between 18 and 65 years old who received the Ad26.COV2.S COVID-19 vaccine or a placebo. The CDR3 protein is CASILGTAYNQPQHF. The CDR3, as DNA: TGTGCCAGCATCCTTGGGACAGCTTACAATCAGCCCCAGCATTTT.